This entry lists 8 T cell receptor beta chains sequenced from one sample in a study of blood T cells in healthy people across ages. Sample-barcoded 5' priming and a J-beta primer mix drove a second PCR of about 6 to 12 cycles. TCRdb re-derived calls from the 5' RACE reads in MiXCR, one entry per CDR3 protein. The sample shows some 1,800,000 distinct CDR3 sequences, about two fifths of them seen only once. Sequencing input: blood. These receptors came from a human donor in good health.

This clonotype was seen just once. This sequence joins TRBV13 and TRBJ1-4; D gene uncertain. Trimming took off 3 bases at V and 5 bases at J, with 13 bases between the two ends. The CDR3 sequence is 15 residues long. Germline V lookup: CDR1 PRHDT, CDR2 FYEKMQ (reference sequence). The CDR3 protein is CASSLGRMSNEKLFF. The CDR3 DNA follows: TGTGCCAGCAGCTTGGGAAGGATGAGCAATGAAAAACTGTTTTTT. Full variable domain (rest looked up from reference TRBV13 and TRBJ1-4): AAGVIQSPRHLIKEKRETATLKCYPIPRHDTVYWYQQGPGQDPQFLISFYEKMQSDKGSIPDRFSAQQFSDYHSELNMSSLELGDSALYFCASSLGRMSNEKLFFGSGTQLSVL.

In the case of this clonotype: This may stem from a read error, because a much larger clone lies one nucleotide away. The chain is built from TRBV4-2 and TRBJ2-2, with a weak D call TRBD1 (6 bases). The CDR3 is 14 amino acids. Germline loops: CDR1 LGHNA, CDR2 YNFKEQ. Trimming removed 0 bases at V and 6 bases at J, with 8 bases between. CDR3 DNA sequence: TGTGCCAGCAGCCAAGATAAGGGGGCCGGGGAGCTGTTTTTT. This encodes CASSQDKGAGELFF.

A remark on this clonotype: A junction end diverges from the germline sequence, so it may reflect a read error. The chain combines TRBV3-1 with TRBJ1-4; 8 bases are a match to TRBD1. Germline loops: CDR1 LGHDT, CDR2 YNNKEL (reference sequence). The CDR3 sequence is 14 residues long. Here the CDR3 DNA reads TGTGCCGGCAGCCCGCTAGGACAGGGAGCAAAACTGTTTTTT. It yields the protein CAGSPLGQGAKLFF.

The CDR3 is CASSEFLSGGQGDSPLHF. The CDR3 DNA is TGTGCCAGCAGTGAATTTCTTTCAGGGGGACAGGGGGATTCACCCCTCCACTTT. The chain joins TRBV25-1 to TRBJ1-6, with TRBD1 matching over 11 bases. Germline values: CDR1 MGHDK, CDR2 SYGVNS. With 1 base clipped from V and 8 bases from J, the junction kept 10 bases outside the gene matches. The CDR3 consists of 18 residues.

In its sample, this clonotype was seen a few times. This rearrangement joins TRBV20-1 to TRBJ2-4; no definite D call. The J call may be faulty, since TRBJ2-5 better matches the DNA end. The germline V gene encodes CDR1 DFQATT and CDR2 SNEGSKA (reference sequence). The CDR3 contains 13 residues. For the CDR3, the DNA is TGCAGTGCTAGTCGACCAGACCAAGAGACCCAGTACTTC. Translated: CSASRPDQETQYF.

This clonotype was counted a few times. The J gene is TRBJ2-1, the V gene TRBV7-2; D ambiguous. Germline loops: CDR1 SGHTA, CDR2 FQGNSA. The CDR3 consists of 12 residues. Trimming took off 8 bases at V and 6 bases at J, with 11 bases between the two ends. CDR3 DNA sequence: TGTGCCAGCGGCCAGACCCTCAATGAGCAGTTCTTC. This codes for CASGQTLNEQFF.

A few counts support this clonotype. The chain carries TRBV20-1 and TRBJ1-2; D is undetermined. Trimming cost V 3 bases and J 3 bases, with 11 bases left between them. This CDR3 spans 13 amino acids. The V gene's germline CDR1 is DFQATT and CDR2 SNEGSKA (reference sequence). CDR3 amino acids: CSARRQDHYGYTF. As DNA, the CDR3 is TGCAGTGCTAGGAGGCAGGACCACTATGGCTACACCTTC.

Here the CDR3 DNA reads TGTGCCAGCAGCCAAACCACATACACAGATACGCAGTATTTT. It codes for CASSQTTYTDTQYF. The chain uses TRBV7-2 and TRBJ2-3; D is uncertain. Germline CDR1 reads SGHTA; CDR2 reads FQGNSA. V was clipped by 5 bases and J by 2 bases, with 11 bases between them. The CDR3 covers 14 residues.